This paragraph covers one T cell receptor beta chain sequence. The sample belongs to a study of cytomegalovirus exposure and HLA in healthy donors. Germline CDR1 reads MNHEY; CDR2 reads SMNVEV (reference sequence). With 0 bases removed from V and 3 bases from J, the gap between germline ends came to 15 bases. The CDR3 is 16 residues long. The PCR ran on 60 Vbeta and 13 Jbeta primers. Only in-frame clones appear in the TCRdb table, and some are missing; sequencing was by immunoSEQ multiplex PCR. Of under 250,000 clones listed, more than 70% are singletons. Sequencing was performed on PBMCs. The rearrangement links TRBV27 to TRBJ2-7; TRBD2 might be the D (5 bases). The clonotype comes from a boy aged 5-17 years in good health and CMV-seronegative. For the CDR3, the DNA is TGTGCCAGCAGTTTATCTGGTCGGAGGTCAGACTACGAGCAGTACTTC. Protein: CASSLSGRRSDYEQYF.